This TCR beta chain was sequenced in a study of pediatric ulcerative colitis. TCRdb's copy holds only in-frame clones and misses some; the assay was immunoSEQ multiplex PCR. Here the sample spans approximately 40,000 clones, about 75% being singletons. One to two pinch biopsies were taken from the rectum during colonoscopy. With V trimmed by 2 bases and J by 5 bases, 7 bases remained unmatched. The CDR3 is 16 amino acids. The germline gives CDR1 MNHNY, CDR2 SVGAGI (reference sequence). The V gene is TRBV6-6, the J gene TRBJ2-2; 8 nucleotides line up with TRBD2. This clonotype was obtained from a boy aged 10-17 years with severe ulcerative colitis. The sequencing input was gut tissue. Written as DNA, the CDR3 is TGTGCCAGCAGTTACGAAGCGGGGGCGGCTACCGGGGAGCTGTTTTTT. It translates to CASSYEAGAATGELFF.